A selection of T cell receptor beta chains follows, all from one sample in a study of OX40 agonist ivuxolimab in advanced cancers. Data came from immunoSEQ multiplex PCR; TCRdb stores just in-frame clones and leaves some out. The table lists around 60,000 clones, approximately 80% of them singletons. Sequenced here: CD4+ or CD8+ T cells sorted from blood, sampled in a trial of the OX40 agonist ivuxolimab. The receptors come from an adult with an advanced solid tumor such as melanoma, head and neck, liver or kidney cancer. Each CDR3 is given with its conserved first and last residue. D genes are given only for firm matches. Expanded clones are given a class, and other clones once, few, many or no size at all.

size | D | length | J | V | CDR3 | DNA
- | - | 16 | TRBJ2-3 | TRBV27 | CASATPSSISTDTQYF | TGTGCCAGCGCAACCCCGTCTAGTATAAGCACAGATACGCAGTATTTT
once | - | 15 | TRBJ1-1 | TRBV6-5 | CASSYLAPGRGESFF | TGTGCCAGCAGTTACTTGGCCCCAGGTAGGGGTGAGTCTTTCTTT
- | - | 13 | TRBJ1-1 | TRBV7-6 | CASSAQTNTEAFF | TGTGCCAGCAGCGCCCAGACGAACACTGAAGCTTTCTTT
- | - | 13 | TRBJ2-2 | TRBV19 | CASTGPNTGELFF | TGTGCCAGTACCGGACCGAACACCGGGGAGCTGTTTTTT
few | TRBD2 | 15 | TRBJ2-5 | TRBV10-3 | CAISGAGGLKETQYF | TGTGCCATCAGTGGGGCGGGGGGGCTGAAAGAGACCCAGTACTTC
medium-sized | - | 15 | TRBJ2-2 | TRBV15 | CATSRRAGETGELFF | TGTGCCACCAGCAGGAGGGCAGGGGAAACCGGGGAGCTGTTTTTT
- | TRBD2 | 13 | TRBJ2-3 | TRBV10-1 | CASSDPLADTQYF | TGCGCCAGCAGTGACCCACTAGCGGATACGCAGTATTTT
few | - | 12 | TRBJ1-1 | TRBV2 | CASSENTAEAFF | TGTGCCAGCAGTGAAAATACCGCTGAAGCTTTCTTT
- | TRBD1 | 14 | TRBJ1-5 | TRBV2 | CASSYGTVNQPQHF | TGTGCCAGCAGTTACGGGACAGTCAATCAGCCCCAGCATTTT
- | - | 14 | TRBJ2-5 | TRBV6-6 | CASSYSSGSGTQYF | TGTGCCAGCAGTTACTCGAGCGGGTCGGGGACCCAGTACTTC
- | TRBD2 | 18 | TRBJ2-3 | TRBV4-2 | CASSQWRTSGGDTDTQYF | TGTGCCAGCAGCCAATGGAGGACTAGCGGGGGGGATACAGATACGCAGTATTTT
- | TRBD1 | 12 | TRBJ2-3 | TRBV2 | CATGQGTDTQYF | TGTGCCACGGGACAGGGGACAGATACGCAGTATTTT
few | - | 13 | TRBJ2-1 | TRBV27 | CASSYIRRNEQFF | TGTGCCAGCAGTTATATCAGGAGGAATGAGCAGTTCTTC
- | - | 12 | TRBJ2-2 | TRBV7-2 | CASSLRGGELFF | TGTGCCAGCAGCTTGCGGGGCGGGGAGCTGTTTTTT
- | - | 12 | TRBJ2-7 | TRBV10-1 | CASSENSYEQYF | TGCGCCAGCAGTGAGAACAGCTACGAGCAGTACTTC
- | TRBD2 | 17 | TRBJ2-5 | TRBV27 | CASSLVGLAGVGETQYF | TGTGCCAGCAGTTTGGTGGGACTAGCGGGAGTAGGGGAGACCCAGTACTTC
- | - | 19 | TRBJ1-5 | TRBV15 | CATSRDGWGPLGSNQPQHF | TGTGCCACCAGCAGAGATGGGTGGGGCCCGTTGGGAAGCAATCAGCCCCAGCATTTT
- | - | 14 | TRBJ2-1 | TRBV10-1 | CASSERGLPDEQFF | TGCGCCAGCAGTGAAAGGGGACTCCCGGATGAGCAGTTCTTC
once | - | 14 | TRBJ1-2 | TRBV6-5 | CASCPGMRHYGYTF | TGTGCCAGTTGCCCAGGGATGCGACATTATGGCTACACCTTC
- | TRBD2 | 18 | TRBJ2-1 | TRBV5-1 | CASTRGLAGPETYNEQFF | TGCGCCAGCACAAGAGGGCTAGCGGGCCCTGAAACCTACAATGAGCAGTTCTTC
few | - | 14 | TRBJ1-1 | TRBV27 | CASSLQGYDTEAFF | TGTGCCAGCAGTTTACAGGGGTATGACACTGAAGCTTTCTTT
- | - | 13 | TRBJ1-2 | TRBV11-2 | CASSQSANYGYTF | TGTGCCAGCAGCCAGAGTGCTAACTATGGCTACACCTTC
- | TRBD1 | 13 | TRBJ1-2 | TRBV7-9 | CASSLRQGDGYTF | TGTGCCAGCAGCTTAAGACAGGGCGATGGCTACACCTTC
- | - | 16 | TRBJ2-6 | TRBV9 | CASSPSASFGANVLTF | TGTGCCAGCAGCCCTAGCGCATCCTTTGGGGCCAACGTCCTGACTTTC
- | - | 16 | TRBJ2-6 | TRBV28 | CASSLWATSGANVLTF | TGTGCCAGCAGTTTATGGGCCACCTCTGGGGCCAACGTCCTGACTTTC
- | TRBD2 | 16 | TRBJ2-7 | TRBV5-1 | CASSGGLAGGSYEQYF | TGCGCCAGCAGCGGGGGTCTAGCGGGAGGTTCCTACGAGCAGTACTTC